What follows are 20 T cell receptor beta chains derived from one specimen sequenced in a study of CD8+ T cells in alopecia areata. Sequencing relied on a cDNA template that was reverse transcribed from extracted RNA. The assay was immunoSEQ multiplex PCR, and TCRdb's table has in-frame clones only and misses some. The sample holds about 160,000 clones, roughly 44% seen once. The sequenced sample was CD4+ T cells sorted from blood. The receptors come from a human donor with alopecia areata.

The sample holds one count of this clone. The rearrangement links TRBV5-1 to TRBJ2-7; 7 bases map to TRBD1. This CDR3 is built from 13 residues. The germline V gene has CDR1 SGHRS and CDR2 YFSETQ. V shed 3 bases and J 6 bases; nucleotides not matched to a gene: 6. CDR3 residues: CASSSQQGTEQYF. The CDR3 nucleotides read TGCGCCAGCAGCTCGCAACAGGGGACCGAGCAGTACTTC.

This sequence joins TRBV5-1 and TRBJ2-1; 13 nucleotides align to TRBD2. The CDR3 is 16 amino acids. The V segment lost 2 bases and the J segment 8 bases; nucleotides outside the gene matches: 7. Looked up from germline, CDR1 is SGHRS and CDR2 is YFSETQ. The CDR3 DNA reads TGCGCCAGCAGCTTATCGGGACTAGCGGGGTCAGATGAGCAGTTCTTC. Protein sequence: CASSLSGLAGSDEQFF.

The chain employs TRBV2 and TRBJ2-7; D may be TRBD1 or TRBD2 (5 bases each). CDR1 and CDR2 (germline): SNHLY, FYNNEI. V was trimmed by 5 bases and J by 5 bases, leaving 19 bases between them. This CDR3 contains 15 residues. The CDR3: CASSIRDPLSHEQYF. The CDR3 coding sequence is TGTGCCAGCAGTATACGGGACCCACTATCTCACGAGCAGTACTTC. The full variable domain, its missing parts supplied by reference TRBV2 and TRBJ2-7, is EPEVTQTPSHQVTQMGQEVILRCVPISNHLYFYWYRQILGQKVEFLVSFYNNEISEKSEIFDDQFSVERPDGSNFTLKIRSTKLEDSAMYFCASSIRDPLSHEQYFGPGTRLTVT.

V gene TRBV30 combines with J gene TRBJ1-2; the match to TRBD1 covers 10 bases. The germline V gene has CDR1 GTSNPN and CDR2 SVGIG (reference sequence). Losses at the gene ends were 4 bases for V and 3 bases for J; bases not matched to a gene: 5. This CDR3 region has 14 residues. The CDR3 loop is CAWKGGTGDYGYTF. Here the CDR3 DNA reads TGTGCCTGGAAAGGCGGGACAGGGGACTATGGCTACACCTTC. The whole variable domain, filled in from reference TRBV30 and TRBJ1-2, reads SQTIHQWPATLVQPVGSPLSLECTVEGTSNPNLYWYRQAAGRGLQLLFYSVGIGQISSEVPQNLSASRPQDRQFILSSKKLLLSDSGFYLCAWKGGTGDYGYTFGSGTRLTVV.

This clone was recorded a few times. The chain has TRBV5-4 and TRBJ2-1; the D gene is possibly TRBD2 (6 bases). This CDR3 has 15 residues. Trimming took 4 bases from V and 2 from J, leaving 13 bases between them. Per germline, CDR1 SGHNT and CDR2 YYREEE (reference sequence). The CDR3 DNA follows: TGTGCCAGCAGCCAGGAGGGTACCCCCTACAATGAGCAGTTCTTC. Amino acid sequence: CASSQEGTPYNEQFF. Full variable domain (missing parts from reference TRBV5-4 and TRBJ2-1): ETGVTQSPTHLIKTRGQQVTLRCSSQSGHNTVSWYQQALGQGPQFIFQYYREEENGRGNFPPRFSGLQFPNYSSELNVNALELDDSALYLCASSQEGTPYNEQFFGPGTRLTVL.

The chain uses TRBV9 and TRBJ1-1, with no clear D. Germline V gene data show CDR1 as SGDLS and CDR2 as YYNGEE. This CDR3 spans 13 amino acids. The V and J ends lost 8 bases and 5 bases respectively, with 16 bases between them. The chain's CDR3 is CASTLGEGTEAFF. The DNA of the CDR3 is TGTGCCAGTACCCTCGGGGAAGGTACTGAAGCTTTCTTT. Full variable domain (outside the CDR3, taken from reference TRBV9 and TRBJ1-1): DSGVTQTPKHLITATGQRVTLRCSPRSGDLSVYWYQQSLDQGLQFLIQYYNGEERAKGNILERFSAQQFPDLHSELNLSSLELGDSALYFCASTLGEGTEAFFGQGTRLTVV.

CDR3 bases: TGTGCCAGCAGCCGACAGGGGGCTGGGGAGACCCAGTACTTC. Its protein product is CASSRQGAGETQYF. The chain uses TRBV28 and TRBJ2-5; 10 bases line up with TRBD1. Germline CDR1 is MDHEN and CDR2 is SYDVKM. The J segment lost 5 bases and the V segment lost 6 bases, leaving 6 bases of the junction unmatched. This CDR3 region has 14 residues.

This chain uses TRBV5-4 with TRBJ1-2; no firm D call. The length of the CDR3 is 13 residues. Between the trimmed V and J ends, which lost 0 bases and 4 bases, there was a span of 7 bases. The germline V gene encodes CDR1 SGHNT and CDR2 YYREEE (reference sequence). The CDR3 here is CASSLDSGYGYTF. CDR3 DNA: TGTGCCAGCAGCTTGGATTCAGGCTATGGCTACACCTTC.

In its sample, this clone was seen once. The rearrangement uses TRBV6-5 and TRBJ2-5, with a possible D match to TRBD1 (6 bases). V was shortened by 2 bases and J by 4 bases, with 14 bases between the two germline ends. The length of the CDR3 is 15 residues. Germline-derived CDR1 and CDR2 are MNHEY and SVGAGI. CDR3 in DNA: TGTGCCAGCAGTTACGGGGGCACCCTGGGAGAGACCCAGTACTTC. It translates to CASSYGGTLGETQYF.

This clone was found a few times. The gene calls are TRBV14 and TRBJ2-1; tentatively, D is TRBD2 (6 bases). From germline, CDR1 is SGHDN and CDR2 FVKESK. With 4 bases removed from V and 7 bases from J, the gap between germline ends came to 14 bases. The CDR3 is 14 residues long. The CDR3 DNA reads TGTGCCAGCAGCCCACCGGGACTCCCGAATGAGCAGTTCTTC. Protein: CASSPPGLPNEQFF. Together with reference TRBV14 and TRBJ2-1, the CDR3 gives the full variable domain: EAGVTQFPSHSVIEKGQTVTLRCDPISGHDNLYWYRRVMGKEIKFLLHFVKESKQDESGMPNNRFLAERTGGTYSTLKVQPAELEDSGVYFCASSPPGLPNEQFFGPGTRLTVL.

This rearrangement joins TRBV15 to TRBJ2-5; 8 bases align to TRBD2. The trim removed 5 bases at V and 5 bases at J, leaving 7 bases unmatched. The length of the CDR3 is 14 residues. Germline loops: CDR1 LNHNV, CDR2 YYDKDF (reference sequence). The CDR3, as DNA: TGTGCCACCAGCGGACTAGCCATCTGGGAGACCCAGTACTTC. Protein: CATSGLAIWETQYF.

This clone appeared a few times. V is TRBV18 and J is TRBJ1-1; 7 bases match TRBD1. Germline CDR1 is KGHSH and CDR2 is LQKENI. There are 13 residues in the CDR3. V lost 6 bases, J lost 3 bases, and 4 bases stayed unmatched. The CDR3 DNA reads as TGTGCCAGCTCCCGAGACAGGGACACTGAAGCTTTCTTT. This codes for CASSRDRDTEAFF.

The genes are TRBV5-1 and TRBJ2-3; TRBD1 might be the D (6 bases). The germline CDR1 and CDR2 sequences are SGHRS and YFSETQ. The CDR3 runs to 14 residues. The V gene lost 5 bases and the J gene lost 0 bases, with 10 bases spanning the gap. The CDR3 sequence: CASRTGVSTDTQYF. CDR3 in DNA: TGCGCCAGCAGGACAGGCGTAAGCACAGATACGCAGTATTTT.

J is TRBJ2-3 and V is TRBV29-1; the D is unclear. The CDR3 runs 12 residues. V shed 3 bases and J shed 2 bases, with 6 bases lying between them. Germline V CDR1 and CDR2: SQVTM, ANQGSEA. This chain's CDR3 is CSVDTATDTQYF. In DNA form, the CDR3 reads TGCAGCGTTGACACGGCCACAGATACGCAGTATTTT.

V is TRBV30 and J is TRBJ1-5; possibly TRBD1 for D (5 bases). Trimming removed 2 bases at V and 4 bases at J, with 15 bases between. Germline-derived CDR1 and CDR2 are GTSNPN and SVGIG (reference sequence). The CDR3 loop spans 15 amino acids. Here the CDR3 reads CAWSNAGAGNQPQHF. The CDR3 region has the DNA TGTGCCTGGAGTAATGCCGGGGCCGGAAATCAGCCCCAGCATTTT. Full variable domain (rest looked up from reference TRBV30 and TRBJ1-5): SQTIHQWPATLVQPVGSPLSLECTVEGTSNPNLYWYRQAAGRGLQLLFYSVGIGQISSEVPQNLSASRPQDRQFILSSKKLLLSDSGFYLCAWSNAGAGNQPQHFGDGTRLSIL.

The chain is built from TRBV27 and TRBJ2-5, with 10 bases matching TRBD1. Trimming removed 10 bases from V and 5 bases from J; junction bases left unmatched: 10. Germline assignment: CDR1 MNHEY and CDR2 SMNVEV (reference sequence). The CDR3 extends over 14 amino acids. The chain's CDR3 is CATSRDRGRETQYF. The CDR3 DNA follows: TGTGCCACAAGTCGAGACAGGGGGCGGGAGACCCAGTACTTC.

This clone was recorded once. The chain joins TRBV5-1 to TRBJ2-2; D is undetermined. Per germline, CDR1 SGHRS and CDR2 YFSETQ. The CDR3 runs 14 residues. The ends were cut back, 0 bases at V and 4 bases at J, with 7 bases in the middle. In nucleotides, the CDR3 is TGCGCCAGCAGCTTGGTAGGGATCACCGGGGAGCTGTTTTTT. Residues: CASSLVGITGELFF.

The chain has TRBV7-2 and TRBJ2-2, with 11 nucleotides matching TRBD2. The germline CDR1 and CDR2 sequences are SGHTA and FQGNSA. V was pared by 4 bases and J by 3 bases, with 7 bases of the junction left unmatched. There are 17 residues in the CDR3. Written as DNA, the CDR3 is TGTGCCAGCAGCTCACCGGGACTAGCGGACCACACCGGGGAGCTGTTTTTT. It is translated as CASSSPGLADHTGELFF.

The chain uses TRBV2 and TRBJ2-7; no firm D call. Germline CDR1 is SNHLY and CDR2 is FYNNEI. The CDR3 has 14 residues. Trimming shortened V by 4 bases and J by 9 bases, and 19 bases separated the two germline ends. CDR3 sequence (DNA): TGTGCCAGCAGTGTTGGTGCCATAATAACCGGGCAGTACTTC. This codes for CASSVGAIITGQYF.

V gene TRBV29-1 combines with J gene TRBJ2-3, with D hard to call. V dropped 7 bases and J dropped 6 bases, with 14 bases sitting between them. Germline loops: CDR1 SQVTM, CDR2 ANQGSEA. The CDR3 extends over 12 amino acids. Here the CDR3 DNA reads TGCAGCGGGCTCCAAAGTGGGGATACGCAGTATTTT. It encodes CSGLQSGDTQYF.